This entry lists 10 T cell receptor beta chains sequenced from one sample in a study of control samples from healthy donors and cancer patients. The method was immunoSEQ multiplex PCR; TCRdb's version includes in-frame clones alone and lacks a portion of them. The data contain about 130,000 clones, roughly 91% of them seen just once; the ten biggest clones take up 6% to 9.5%. The sample taken for sequencing was PBMCs. These receptors were taken from a man aged 45-60 years with head and neck cancer.

This clone is a singleton in its sample. The rearrangement uses TRBV28 and TRBJ1-6; the D is unclear. Trimming took 3 bases from V and 5 from J, leaving 11 bases between them. Germline V gene lookup returns CDR1 MDHEN and CDR2 SYDVKM. The CDR3 is 15 residues long. The CDR3 reads CASSFGGFNNSPLHF. CDR3 nucleotide sequence: TGTGCCAGCAGTTTCGGAGGGTTTAATAATTCACCCCTCCACTTT.

The rearrangement joins TRBV6-1 to TRBJ1-1, with a possible D match to TRBD1 (6 bases). Germline V CDR1 and CDR2: MNHNS, SASEGT. V was trimmed by 3 bases and J by 1 base, leaving 15 bases between them. This CDR3 comprises 16 residues. The CDR3 region is CASSDRGGLRNTEAFF. The CDR3 bases are TGTGCCAGCAGTGATAGGGGGGGCCTAAGGAACACTGAAGCTTTCTTT.

DNA for the CDR3: TGTGCCAGCAGTTTAGGGGCTAGCGGGATCACAGATACGCAGTATTTT. Protein sequence: CASSLGASGITDTQYF. This chain uses TRBV28 with TRBJ2-3; 9 positions match TRBD2. CDR1 and CDR2 from the germline V gene are MDHEN and SYDVKM. This CDR3 has 16 residues. Trimming removed 2 bases from V and 2 bases from J; junction bases left unmatched: 5.

The rearrangement joins TRBV5-1 to TRBJ2-5, with 7 bases matching TRBD2. CDR1 is SGHRS, CDR2 YFSETQ, per germline. The CDR3 spans 15 residues. The trim removed 2 bases at V and 2 bases at J, leaving 6 bases unmatched. The CDR3 here is CASSLPSGPQETQYF. CDR3 coding DNA: TGCGCCAGCAGCTTACCTAGCGGCCCACAAGAGACCCAGTACTTC.

V and J are TRBV9 and TRBJ2-1; D remains unclear. CDR3 size: 12 residues. CDR1 is SGDLS and CDR2 is YYNGEE in the germline V gene. V was clipped by 0 bases and J by 8 bases, with 6 bases between them. CDR3 sequence: CASSVGVDEQFF. The CDR3, as DNA: TGTGCCAGCAGCGTAGGAGTAGATGAGCAGTTCTTC.

The chain employs TRBV6-1 and TRBJ1-4; D is uncertain. Trimming stripped 2 bases from V and 7 bases from J, with 17 bases between. This CDR3 has 16 amino acids. The V gene's germline CDR1 is MNHNS and CDR2 SASEGT. This chain's CDR3 is CASSELPGPRSEKLFF. CDR3 bases: TGTGCCAGCAGTGAACTTCCGGGTCCCCGATCTGAAAAACTGTTTTTT.

The V call is TRBV30, the J call TRBJ2-7, with D perhaps matching TRBD2 (6 bases). Germline CDR1 GTSNPN, CDR2 SVGIG (reference sequence). V lost 3 bases and J 4 bases, leaving 7 bases between the germline ends. CDR3 size: 11 residues. CDR3 nucleotide sequence: TGTGCCTGGAGCCGGGGGTACGAGCAGTACTTC. It translates to CAWSRGYEQYF.

This clone was seen once. The chain combines TRBV28 with TRBJ1-2; D is uncertain. The CDR3 is 12 residues long. Trimming cost V 5 bases and J 4 bases, with 8 bases left between them. The germline gives CDR1 MDHEN, CDR2 SYDVKM. In DNA form, the CDR3 reads TGTGCCAGCAGTCCCGGCGTCTATGGCTACACCTTC. This translates into CASSPGVYGYTF.

V gene TRBV5-1 combines with J gene TRBJ1-3; 9 bases align to TRBD1. After removal of 4 bases from V and 4 bases from J, the junction contained 6 bases not matched to a gene. The CDR3 runs to 15 residues. The germline V gene has CDR1 SGHRS and CDR2 YFSETQ. As DNA, the CDR3 is TGCGCCAGCAGCGACCGGACAGGGGCAGGAAACACCATATATTTT. This codes for CASSDRTGAGNTIYF.

This sequence joins TRBV10-2 and TRBJ1-3, with TRBD1 matching 9 bases. J was trimmed by 4 bases and V by 7 bases; bases with no gene match: 11. CDR3 length: 16 amino acids. Germline lookup yields CDR1 WSHSY and CDR2 SAAADI. This CDR3 is CASMPPQGATGNTIYF. The CDR3 DNA reads TGCGCCAGCATGCCCCCACAGGGGGCGACAGGAAACACCATATATTTT.